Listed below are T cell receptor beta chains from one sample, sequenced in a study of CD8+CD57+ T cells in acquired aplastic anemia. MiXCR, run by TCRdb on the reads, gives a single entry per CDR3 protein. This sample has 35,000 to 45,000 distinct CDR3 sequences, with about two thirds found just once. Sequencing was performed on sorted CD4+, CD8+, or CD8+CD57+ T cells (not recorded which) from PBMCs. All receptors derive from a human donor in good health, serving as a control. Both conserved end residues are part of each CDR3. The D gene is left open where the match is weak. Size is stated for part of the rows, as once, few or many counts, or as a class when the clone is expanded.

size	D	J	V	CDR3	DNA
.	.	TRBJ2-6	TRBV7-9	CASSLGQSGANVLTF	TGTGCCAGCTCCCTCGGACAGTCTGGGGCCAACGTCCTGACTTTC
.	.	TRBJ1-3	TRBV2	CASGREGISGNTIYF	TGTGCCAGCGGCAGGGAGGGGATCTCTGGAAACACCATATATTTT
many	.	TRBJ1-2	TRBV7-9	CASSPYSGADYGYTF	TGTGCCAGCAGCCCCTACTCGGGAGCGGACTATGGCTACACCTTC
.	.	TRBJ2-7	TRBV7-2	CASRPGGRGAEQYF	TGTGCCAGCCGCCCCGGGGGCAGGGGGGCCGAGCAGTACTTC
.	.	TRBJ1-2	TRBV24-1	CATSDGTAYGYTF	TGTGCCACCAGTGATGGTACAGCTTATGGCTACACCTTC
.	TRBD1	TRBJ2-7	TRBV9	CASSAGTGGAREQYF	TGTGCCAGCAGCGCCGGGACAGGGGGCGCGAGGGAGCAGTACTTC
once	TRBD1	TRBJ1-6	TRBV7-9	CASSHGTANSPLHF	TGTGCCAGCAGCCATGGGACAGCAAATTCACCCCTCCACTTT
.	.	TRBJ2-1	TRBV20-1	CSARNPIGIRGSGYEQFF	TGCAGTGCTAGAAACCCCATCGGGATTCGTGGTAGTGGCTATGAGCAGTTCTTC
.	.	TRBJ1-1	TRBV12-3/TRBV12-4	CASSFGQGAEAFF	TGTGCCAGCAGTTTCGGGCAGGGTGCTGAAGCTTTCTTT
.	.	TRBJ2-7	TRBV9	CASSPQGGPYEQYF	TGTGCCAGCAGCCCCCAGGGGGGCCCCTACGAGCAGTACTTC
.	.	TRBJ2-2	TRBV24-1	CATRDITGELFF	TGTGCCACCCGAGACATCACCGGGGAGCTGTTTTTT
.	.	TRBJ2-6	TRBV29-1	CSVEDRDRPGANVLTF	TGCAGCGTTGAAGATCGGGACCGGCCAGGGGCCAACGTCCTGACTTTC
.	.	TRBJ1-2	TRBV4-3	CASSQEWGFGYTF	TGCGCCAGCAGCCAAGAATGGGGATTTGGCTACACCTTC
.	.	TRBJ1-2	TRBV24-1	CATSDLDSNYGYTF	TGTGCCACCAGTGATTTGGACAGCAACTATGGCTACACCTTC
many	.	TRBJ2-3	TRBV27	CASSPGTPDGSDTQYF	TGTGCCAGCAGCCCCGGGACCCCGGATGGTTCGGATACGCAGTATTTT
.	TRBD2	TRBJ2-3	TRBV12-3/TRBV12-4	CASSLTSGGADTQYF	TGTGCCAGCAGTTTGACTAGCGGGGGGGCAGATACGCAGTATTTT
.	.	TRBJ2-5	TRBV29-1	CSVDSANQETQYF	TGCAGCGTTGATTCCGCGAACCAAGAGACCCAGTACTTC
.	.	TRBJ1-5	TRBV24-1	CATSGVGRPQHF	TGTGCCACCAGTGGGGTTGGGCGGCCCCAGCATTTT
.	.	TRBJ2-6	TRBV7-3	CASSLCAGANVLTF	TGTGCCAGCAGCTTATGTGCGGGAGCCAACGTCCTGACTTTC
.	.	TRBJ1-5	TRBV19	CATGDIRPQHF	TGTGCCACCGGTGATATACGGCCCCAGCATTTT
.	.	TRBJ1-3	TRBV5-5	CAGSFGDTSGTTIYF	TGTGCCGGCAGTTTTGGGGACACCTCTGGAACCACCATATATTTT
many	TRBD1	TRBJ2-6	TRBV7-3	CASSLTPGQDISAGANVLTF	TGTGCCAGCAGCTTAACCCCCGGACAGGATATCAGTGCGGGGGCCAACGTCCTGACTTTC
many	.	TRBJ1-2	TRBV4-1	CASSQVTGGDYGYTF	TGCGCCAGCAGCCAAGTCACCGGGGGAGACTATGGCTACACCTTC
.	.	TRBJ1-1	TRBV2	CASSDGRDTEAFF	TGTGCCAGCAGTGATGGGCGGGACACTGAAGCTTTCTTT
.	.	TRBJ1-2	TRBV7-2	CASSSYGGFGGYTF	TGTGCCAGCAGCTCCTACGGGGGGTTCGGCGGCTACACCTTC
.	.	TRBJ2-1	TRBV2	CASWRDSYNEQFF	TGTGCCAGCTGGCGAGACTCCTACAATGAGCAGTTCTTC
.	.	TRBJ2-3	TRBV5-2	CASKLGFVGKSRADTDTQYF	TGTGCCAGCAAGCTGGGGTTCGTCGGTAAATCTCGCGCCGACACAGATACGCAGTATTTT
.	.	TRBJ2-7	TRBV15	CATSRDFLGDEQYF	TGTGCCACCAGCAGAGATTTCCTCGGCGACGAGCAGTACTTC
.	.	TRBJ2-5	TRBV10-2	CASSESPDRQETQYF	TGCGCCAGCAGTGAGTCCCCCGACAGGCAAGAGACCCAGTACTTC
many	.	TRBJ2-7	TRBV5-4	CASSLDLSSSSSYEQYF	TGTGCCAGCAGCTTGGACTTGAGTTCAAGCAGCTCCTACGAGCAGTACTTC
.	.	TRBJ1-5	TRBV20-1	CSARDSYGTSNQPQHF	TGCAGTGCTAGAGATTCTTACGGGACTAGCAATCAGCCCCAGCATTTT
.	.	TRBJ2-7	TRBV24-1	CATSDETYEQYF	TGTGCCACCAGTGACGAGACCTACGAGCAGTACTTC
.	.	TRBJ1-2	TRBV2	CASSEGPHSGGPFYGYTF	TGTGCCAGCAGTGAGGGGCCTCATAGCGGGGGGCCGTTTTATGGCTACACCTTC
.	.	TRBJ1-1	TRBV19	CASRVGLDTEAFF	TGTGCCAGTCGAGTGGGGTTGGACACTGAAGCTTTCTTT
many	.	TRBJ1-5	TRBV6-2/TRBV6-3	CASSYLLGNQPQHF	TGTGCCAGCAGTTACCTCCTGGGGAATCAGCCCCAGCATTTT
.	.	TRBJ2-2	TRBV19	CASSIAENTGELFF	TGTGCCAGTAGTATAGCTGAGAACACCGGGGAGCTGTTTTTT
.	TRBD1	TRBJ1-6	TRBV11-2	CASSGTAVSYNPPLHF	TGTGCCAGCAGTGGGACAGCCGTCTCCTATAATCCACCCCTCCACTTT
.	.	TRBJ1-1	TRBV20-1	CSAPQAVNQRAFF	TGCAGTGCCCCTCAAGCGGTGAACCAACGAGCTTTCTTT
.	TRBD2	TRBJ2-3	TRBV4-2	CASSPGRRLAGVDSTDTQYF	TGTGCCAGCAGCCCCGGCAGGAGGCTAGCGGGGGTGGATTCCACAGATACGCAGTATTTT
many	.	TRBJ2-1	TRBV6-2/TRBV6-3	CASSYEYNEQFF	TGTGCCAGCAGTTACGAGTACAATGAGCAGTTCTTC
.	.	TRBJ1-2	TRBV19	CASSMEAYGYTF	TGTGCCAGTAGTATGGAAGCCTATGGCTACACCTTC
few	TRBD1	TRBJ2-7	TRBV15	CATSRDPGQGTAEQYF	TGTGCCACCAGCAGAGATCCAGGACAGGGTACAGCCGAGCAGTACTTC
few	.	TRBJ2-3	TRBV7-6	CASSLGNRDTQYF	TGTGCCAGCAGCTTAGGGAATCGGGATACGCAGTATTTT
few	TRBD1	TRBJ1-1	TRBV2	CAIRGQGENTEAFF	TGTGCCATCAGGGGACAGGGCGAGAACACTGAAGCTTTCTTT
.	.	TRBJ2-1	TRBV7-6	CASSWGWGEQFF	TGTGCCAGCAGCTGGGGATGGGGTGAGCAGTTCTTC
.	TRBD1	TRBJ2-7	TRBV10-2	CASNAGTGISEQYF	TGCGCCAGCAACGCCGGGACAGGGATATCCGAGCAGTACTTC
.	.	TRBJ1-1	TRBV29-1	CSVVGGKNTEAFF	TGCAGCGTTGTGGGGGGAAAGAACACTGAAGCTTTCTTT
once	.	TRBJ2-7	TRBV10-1	CASSKTSGESFNEQYF	TGCGCCAGCAGCAAAACATCAGGGGAATCCTTTAACGAGCAGTACTTC
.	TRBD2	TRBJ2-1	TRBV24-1	CATSDGHREGVWQFF	TGTGCCACCAGTGATGGGCATAGGGAGGGTGTATGGCAGTTCTTC
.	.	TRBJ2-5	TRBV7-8	CASSLDSSGGTQYF	TGTGCCAGCAGCTTAGACTCGAGTGGAGGGACCCAGTACTTC
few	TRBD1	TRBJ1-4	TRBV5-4	CASSLGVLLPGGETGEKLFF	TGTGCCAGCAGCTTGGGGGTCTTGTTACCAGGGGGCGAAACGGGCGAAAAACTGTTTTTT
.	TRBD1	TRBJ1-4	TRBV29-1	CSVTGTGSIEKLFF	TGCAGCGTGACCGGGACAGGCTCGATCGAAAAACTGTTTTTT
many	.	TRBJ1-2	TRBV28	CASSLPFEGLGGYTF	TGTGCCAGCAGTCTGCCTTTTGAGGGGCTAGGCGGCTACACCTTC
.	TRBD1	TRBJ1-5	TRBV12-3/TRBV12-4	CASSSGDRSNQPQHF	TGTGCCAGCAGTTCGGGGGACAGGAGCAATCAGCCCCAGCATTTT
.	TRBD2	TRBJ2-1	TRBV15	CATSRRTSNEQFF	TGTGCCACCAGCAGACGGACTAGCAATGAGCAGTTCTTC
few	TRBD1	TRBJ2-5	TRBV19	CASRAGGQETQYF	TGTGCCAGTAGGGCAGGGGGCCAAGAGACCCAGTACTTC